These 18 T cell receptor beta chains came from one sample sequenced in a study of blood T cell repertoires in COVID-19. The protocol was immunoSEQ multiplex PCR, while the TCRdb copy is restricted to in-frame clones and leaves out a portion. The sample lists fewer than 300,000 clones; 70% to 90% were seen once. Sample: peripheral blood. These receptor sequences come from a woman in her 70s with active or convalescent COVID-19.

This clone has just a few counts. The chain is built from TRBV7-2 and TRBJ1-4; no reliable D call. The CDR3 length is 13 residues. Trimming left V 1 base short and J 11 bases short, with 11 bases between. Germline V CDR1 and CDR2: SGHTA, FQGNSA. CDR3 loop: CASSLEAGGKLFF. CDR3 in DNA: TGTGCCAGCAGCTTAGAAGCGGGCGGTAAACTGTTTTTT.

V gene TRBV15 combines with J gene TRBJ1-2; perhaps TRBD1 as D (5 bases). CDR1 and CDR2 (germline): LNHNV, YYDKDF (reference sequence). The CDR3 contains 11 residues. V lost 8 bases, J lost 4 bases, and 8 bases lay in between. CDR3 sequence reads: CATGGGYGYTF. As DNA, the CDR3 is TGTGCCACCGGGGGGGGCTATGGCTACACCTTC.

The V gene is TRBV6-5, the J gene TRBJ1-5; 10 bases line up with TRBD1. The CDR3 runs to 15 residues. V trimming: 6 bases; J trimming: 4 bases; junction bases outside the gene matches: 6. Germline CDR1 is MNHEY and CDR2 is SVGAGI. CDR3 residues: CASRLTGGVNQPQHF. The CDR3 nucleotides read TGTGCCAGCAGACTGACAGGGGGCGTGAATCAGCCCCAGCATTTT.

As DNA, the CDR3 is TGTGCCAGCAGGGACCGACAGGGGGGGACCCAGTACTTC. It specifies CASRDRQGGTQYF. The rearrangement uses TRBV2 and TRBJ2-5, with 9 bases matching TRBD1. Looked up from germline, CDR1 is SNHLY and CDR2 is FYNNEI. CDR3 length: 13 amino acids. V shed 6 bases and J 7 bases; nucleotides not matched to a gene: 6.

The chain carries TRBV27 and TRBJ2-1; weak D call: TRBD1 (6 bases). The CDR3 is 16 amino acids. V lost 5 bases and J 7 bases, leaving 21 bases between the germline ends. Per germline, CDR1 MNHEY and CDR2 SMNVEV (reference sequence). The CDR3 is CASSDDRSWLLNEQFF. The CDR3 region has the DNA TGTGCCAGCAGTGACGACAGGTCATGGCTGCTGAATGAGCAGTTCTTC.

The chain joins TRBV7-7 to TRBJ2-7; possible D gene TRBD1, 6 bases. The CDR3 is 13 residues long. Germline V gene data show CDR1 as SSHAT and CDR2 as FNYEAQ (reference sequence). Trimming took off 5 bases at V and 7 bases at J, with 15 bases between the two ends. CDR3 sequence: CASSPQGAQEQYF. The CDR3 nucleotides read TGTGCCAGCAGCCCACAGGGCGCACAGGAGCAGTACTTC.

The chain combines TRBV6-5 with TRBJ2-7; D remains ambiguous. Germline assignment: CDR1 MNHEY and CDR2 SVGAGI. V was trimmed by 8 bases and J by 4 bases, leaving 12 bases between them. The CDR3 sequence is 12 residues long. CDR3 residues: CASQLTTYEQYF. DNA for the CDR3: TGTGCCAGCCAACTAACCACATACGAGCAGTACTTC.

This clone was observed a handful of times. The CDR3 bases are TGCGCCAGCAGCTTGGGGGTCCGGGACAGGAGGTACGACACTGAAGCTTTCTTT. Residues: CASSLGVRDRRYDTEAFF. The chain has TRBV5-1 and TRBJ1-1; 8 bases are shared with TRBD1. Germline V gene sequence: CDR1 SGHRS, CDR2 YFSETQ. This CDR3 region has 18 residues. After removal of 0 bases from V and 3 bases from J, the junction contained 13 bases not matched to a gene.

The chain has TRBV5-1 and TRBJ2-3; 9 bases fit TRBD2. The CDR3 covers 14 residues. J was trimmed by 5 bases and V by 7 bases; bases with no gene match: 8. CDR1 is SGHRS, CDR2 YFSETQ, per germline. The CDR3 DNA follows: TGCGCCAGCTTAGCGGGAGCCCGGGGAGATACGCAGTATTTT. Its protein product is CASLAGARGDTQYF.

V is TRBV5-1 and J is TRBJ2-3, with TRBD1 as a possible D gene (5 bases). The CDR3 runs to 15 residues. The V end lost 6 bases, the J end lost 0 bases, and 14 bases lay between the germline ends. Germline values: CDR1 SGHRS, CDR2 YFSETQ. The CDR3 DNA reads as TGCGCCAGCACTTCGACAGACTCTAGCACAGATACGCAGTATTTT. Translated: CASTSTDSSTDTQYF.

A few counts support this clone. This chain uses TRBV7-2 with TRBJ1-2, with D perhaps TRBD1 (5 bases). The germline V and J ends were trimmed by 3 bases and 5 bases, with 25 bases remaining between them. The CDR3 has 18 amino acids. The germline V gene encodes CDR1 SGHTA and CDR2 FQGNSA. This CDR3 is CASSLPLRGGRGNYGYTF. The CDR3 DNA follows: TGTGCCAGCAGCTTGCCCCTGAGGGGAGGGAGAGGGAATTATGGCTACACCTTC. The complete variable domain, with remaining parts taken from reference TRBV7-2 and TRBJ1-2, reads GAGVSQSPSNKVTEKGKDVELRCDPISGHTALYWYRQSLGQGLEFLIYFQGNSAPDKSGLPSDRFSAERTGGSVSTLTIQRTQQEDSAVYLCASSLPLRGGRGNYGYTFGSGTRLTVV.

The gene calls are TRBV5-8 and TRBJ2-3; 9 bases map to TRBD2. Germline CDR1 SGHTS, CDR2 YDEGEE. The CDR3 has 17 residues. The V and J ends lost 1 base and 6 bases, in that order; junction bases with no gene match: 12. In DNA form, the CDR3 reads TGTGCCAGCAGCTTGCCTCATAGCGGGAGTTACCCCGATACGCAGTATTTT. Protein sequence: CASSLPHSGSYPDTQYF. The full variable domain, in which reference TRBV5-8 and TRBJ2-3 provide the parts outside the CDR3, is EAGVTQSPTHLIKTRGQQATLRCSPISGHTSVYWYQQALGLGLQFLLWYDEGEERNRGNFPPRFSGRQFPNYSSELNVNALELEDSALYLCASSLPHSGSYPDTQYFGPGTRLTVL.

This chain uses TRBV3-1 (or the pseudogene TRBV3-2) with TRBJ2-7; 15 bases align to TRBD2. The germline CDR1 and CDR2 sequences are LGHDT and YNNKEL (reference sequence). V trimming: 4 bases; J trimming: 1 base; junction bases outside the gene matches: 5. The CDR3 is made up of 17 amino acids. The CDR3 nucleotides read TGTGCCAGCAGCCCGGGACTAGCGGGAGGTGGTTCCTACGAGCAGTACTTC. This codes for CASSPGLAGGGSYEQYF.

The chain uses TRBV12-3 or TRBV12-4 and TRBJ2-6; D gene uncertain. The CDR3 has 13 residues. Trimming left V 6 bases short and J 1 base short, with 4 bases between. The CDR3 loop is CASSPSGANVLTF. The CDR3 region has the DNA TGTGCCAGCAGCCCATCTGGGGCCAACGTCCTGACTTTC.

This CDR3 reads CASSSLGSYEQYF. Here the CDR3 DNA reads TGTGCCAGCAGCAGTCTAGGCTCCTACGAGCAGTACTTC. This chain connects TRBV11-3 to TRBJ2-7; no firm D call. This CDR3 contains 13 residues. Trimming removed 5 bases at V and 0 bases at J, with 8 bases between. The germline V gene has CDR1 SGHNT and CDR2 YENEEA.

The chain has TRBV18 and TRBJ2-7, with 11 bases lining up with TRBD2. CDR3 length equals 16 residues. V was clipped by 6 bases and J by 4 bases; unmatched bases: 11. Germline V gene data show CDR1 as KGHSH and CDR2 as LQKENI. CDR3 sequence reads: CASSSMGGLAEYEQYF. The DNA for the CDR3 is TGTGCCAGCTCGTCGATGGGGGGACTAGCGGAGTACGAGCAGTACTTC.

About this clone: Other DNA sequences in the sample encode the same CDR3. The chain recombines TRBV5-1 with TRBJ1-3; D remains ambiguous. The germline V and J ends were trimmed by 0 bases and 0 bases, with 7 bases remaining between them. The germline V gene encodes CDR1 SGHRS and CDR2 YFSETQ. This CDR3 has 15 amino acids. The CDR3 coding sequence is TGCGCCAGCAGCTTGGACGGGTTCTCTGGAAACACCATATATTTT. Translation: CASSLDGFSGNTIYF.

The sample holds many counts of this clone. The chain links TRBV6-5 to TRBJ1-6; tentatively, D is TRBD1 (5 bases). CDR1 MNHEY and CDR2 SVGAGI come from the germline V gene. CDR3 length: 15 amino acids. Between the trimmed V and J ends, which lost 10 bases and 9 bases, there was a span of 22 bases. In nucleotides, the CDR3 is TGTGCCACCCAAGGGACTGGCAGGGATAGTTCACCCCTCCACTTT. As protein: CATQGTGRDSSPLHF.